This T cell receptor (beta chain) was sequenced in a study of cytomegalovirus exposure and HLA in healthy donors. Study information: Early on, a data release was issued that held about 85 million unique TCRs from HLA-typed donors.

A multiplex PCR was run with 60 Vbeta primers and 13 Jbeta primers. Some clones are missing from TCRdb's copy, which holds only in-frame ones; the method was immunoSEQ multiplex PCR. The table lists roughly 130,000 clones, 80% of them singletons. Of note for this clone: What it binds is unknown.

V lost 3 bases and J lost 1; bases outside the gene matches: 3. Per the germline V gene, CDR1 is GTSNPN and CDR2 is SVGIG (reference sequence). This CDR3 contains 14 residues. General study points: A missense DCLRE1C variant was associated with V- and J-gene trimming of TCR beta chains in a later analysis, and an independent cohort replicated the association.

The V gene is TRBV30, the J gene TRBJ2-3; the match to TRBD2 covers 8 bases. The sequence was collected from a man between 40 and 49 years old in good health and CMV-seronegative. Input material: PBMCs. CDR3: CAWRGAGGTDTQYF. Here the CDR3 DNA reads TGTGCCTGGAGAGGAGCGGGAGGCACAGATACGCAGTATTTT.